This entry concerns a single T cell receptor (beta chain). Its target antigen remains unknown. The record has no base qualities; no much larger clone is one base away. The record originates from a study of cytomegalovirus exposure and HLA in healthy donors (TCRdb year 2017). General notes on the study: An earlier analysis of approximately 550 of the donors reported more than 250 Gb of sequence data and 117 million unique TCR beta sequences from about 179 million T cells. Roughly 300 gigabases of sequencing data and roughly 81 million unique TCR sequences made up an early release that covered approximately 620 HLA-typed donors. Among the roughly 410 genotyped donors, around 81% belonged to the genetic ancestry cluster associated with self-reported Caucasian donors. The study aimed to test whether cataloging public T cell receptors could reveal signatures of past pathogen exposure. The T cell repertoires of 666 subjects were profiled by immunosequencing and related to cytomegalovirus serostatus. Besides the first cohort of approximately 670 subjects, a separate validation cohort made up of 120 different subjects was used. High-throughput TCR immunosequencing, statistical association of individual TCRs with disease status, and machine learning were combined to predict cytomegalovirus infection status. A later analysis re-examined previously published TCR beta repertoires from over 500 donors and added high-resolution HLA genotyping to investigate patterns of TCR occurrence. The later analysis used no new phenotypic data to find candidate immune exposures, relying instead on TCR beta sequences and their occurrence across donors. An earlier analysis of 587 of the donors used high-throughput TCR beta sequencing to judge whether each TCR beta V gene segment behaved as functional or pseudogenic. Alongside the repertoire data, information on donor age, sex, ethnicity and CMV serostatus was compiled. A later genetic analysis took genome-wide SNP genotypes for about 55% of the roughly 700 donors and used that subset as a discovery cohort. All discovery cohort repertoires had been generated using a single sequencing platform. Both class I and class II loci were covered by HLA typing, at four-digit resolution. The number of donors typed differed by locus, with about 629-640 for A, B, C, DRB1 and DQB1, around 500 for DQA1, 600 to 610 for DPA1, and roughly 450 for DPB1. Roughly 5 DR-DQ haplotypes were handled as single units for association and clustering, since linkage in the cohort was strong. Among some 400 genotyped donors of the cohort, an average of approximately 240,000 unique TCR beta nucleotide sequences were sequenced per donor, about a sixth of them non-productive.

Beyond this particular receptor, the publication reports: At a false discovery rate of 0.05, a later analysis linked about 16,000 TCR beta sequences to specific HLA alleles. Most CMV-associated TCR beta chains appeared to be HLA-restricted in a later analysis, and the HLA associations seemed to be driven largely by CMV exposure. Three of the identified cytomegalovirus-associated TCR beta chains were confirmed in vitro to be specific for cytomegalovirus antigens. Across donors, most TCR sequences were observed very rarely, whereas some public TCRs were present in many individuals. In the study, around 150 TCR beta chains were listed as associated with cytomegalovirus. CMV serostatus was the only immune exposure information available for the cohort. Because some donors lacked HLA typing at each locus, the association tests relied only on the typed subset. A further reported finding was that TCR beta sequences accurately predicted the HLA-A and HLA-B alleles for most subjects in the first cohort. Compared with the roughly 670-donor mean, donors in an Asian-associated ancestry cluster had fewer N-insertions in productive TCRs, according to a later genetic analysis. Some IMGT-functional V segments, including TRBV6-2 and TRBV6-3, could not be told apart with the 87-base-pair reads, so those segments were excluded. In a later analysis, several top co-occurrence clusters were reported to appear linked to parvovirus B19, influenza, CMV and Epstein-Barr virus. Presence/absence analyses assumed roughly uniform sequencing depth across donors, an assumption that may not hold. According to the authors, the approach could potentially be generalized to other disease states and immunological phenotypes. Assigning TCR associations to individual alleles was difficult when HLA alleles, especially DR and DQ, strongly co-occurred. This cohort had only TCR beta chains sequenced, and the lack of alpha or paired-chain data limited which features could be detected. Linkage disequilibrium might explain the correlated functional status among segregating V segments, but an unknown experimental factor could not be excluded. The classifier was reported to diagnose cytomegalovirus status with high specificity and sensitivity in both the original cohort and the validation cohort. A later analysis found that TCR association rates varied across HLA loci, with DRB1 alleles showing the most associated TCRs and HLA-C alleles the fewest. The earlier analysis of nearly 600 of the donors excluded seventeen rarely observed V segments, including chromosome 9 orphons, because counts were too low. A cluster of highly shared sequence variants was judged likely to represent a technical artifact of the sequencing pipeline. An earlier analysis of some 560 of the donors showed that most TCR beta V segments appeared in productive rearrangements either about 87% or about 30% of the time, which broadly matched IMGT annotations. An association between a missense DCLRE1C variant and V-gene and J-gene trimming of TCR beta chains was found in a later genetic analysis and replicated in an independent cohort. Compared with equally common non-associated chains, HLA-associated TCR beta chains in a later analysis were more clonally expanded and had lower generation probabilities.

In total, around 600 healthy bone marrow donors made up the cohort. All cohort members were sampled while nominally healthy, although unrecorded immune exposures were likely present. The donor tested CMV seronegative and was one of the 352 seronegative cohort members. A peripheral blood sample was provided by each donor, and peripheral blood mononuclear cells were used for TCR beta sequencing. The Qiagen DNeasy Blood Extraction Kit was used to extract genomic DNA from the blood cell samples. From its cysteine to its phenylalanine, the CDR3 spans 16 amino acids. The sequence is cut down to CDR3 DNA, 48 bases in frame from base 1. V and J are trimmed by 1 base and 6 bases, and the gene matches miss 8 bases of the junction. Reading the germline V gene (reference sequence) gives CDR1 LNHDA and CDR2 SQIVND. Receptor libraries were prepared by the immunoSEQ multiplex PCR assay. The multiplex PCR relied on a mix of 60 forward primers for TCR Vbeta segments and 13 reverse primers for TCR Jbeta segments. The CDR3 region of rearranged TCR beta genes was amplified from genomic DNA with a multiplex PCR assay. The amplified TCR beta libraries were sequenced on the Illumina HiSeq System as 87-base-pair reads. The study's own analysis went as follows. A later analysis counted tens of millions of unique TCR beta chains across the 650 to 700 repertoires, and some 11 million of these chains were shared by at least two donors. To remove PCR and sequencing errors, raw reads were error-corrected and collapsed into unique sequences using a nearest-neighbor algorithm that merged closely related sequences. V, D and J gene segments were assigned by aligning CDR3 sequences to IMGT reference sequences. For a sequence to be retained, at least a six-nucleotide match to both a V gene segment and a J gene segment was required. Rearrangements were called productive when the CDR3 lacked stop codons and stayed in frame with V and J; all others were non-productive. CDR3 was defined by IMGT convention, running from the second conserved V-encoded cysteine to the conserved J-encoded phenylalanine. The earlier analysis of about 640 of the donors excluded any sequence lacking an unambiguous match to a single V gene segment. An earlier analysis of several hundred of the donors called V segments functional above 56.7% productive rearrangements and segregating when the between-donor standard deviation exceeded 5%. A statistical classification framework was developed to diagnose cytomegalovirus status using the catalog of TCR beta chain sequences. In a later analysis, V and J genes were assigned by comparing TCR nucleotide sequences against IMGT/GENE-DB human TR gene sequences. Using the TCRdist pipeline, a later analysis assigned CDR3 sequences along with most-parsimonious VDJ recombination scenarios. In a later analysis, every TCR beta chain was defined by the combination of its CDR3 amino acid sequence and its V-gene family, and reads without a unique V-gene family were dropped. To address suspected cross-contamination and a sequencing artifact, a later analysis removed approximately 600 highly shared, low-generation-probability nucleotide sequences. A later analysis calculated a clonal expansion index for each public chain from normalized within-repertoire ranks of inferred template counts. In a later analysis, generation probabilities were computed using a VDJ recombination model fitted to out-of-frame rearrangements, and the results were checked against IGoR. In a later analysis, hypergeometric tests were used to score TCR-TCR, TCR-HLA and TCR-CMV co-occurrence, with a repertoire-size bias correction applied to TCR pairs. In a later analysis, false discovery rates were estimated by permuting HLA or CMV assignments 20 times. In a later analysis, co-occurring TCRs were grouped using DBSCAN, with TCRdist sequence similarity added in when clustering inside HLA-allele-positive subsets. For co-occurrence clustering, repertoires with fewer than 30,000 or more than 120,000 public chains were excluded, along with roughly 5 repertoires with anomalous nucleotide sharing. Not all clones reach the TCRdb copy of this immuneACCESS table, which keeps in-frame sequences only. Checked studies attribute under half of the gap to unresolved V genes and leave the rest unexplained. That table gives V, J and clone size, and the DNA gave D and trimming. For this sample the table gives a few hundred thousand clones, of which 70% to 80% were detected only once. The biggest ten clones account for around 15% of the sample.

The sample taken for sequencing was PBMCs. The TCR originated in a man aged 40-55 years in good health and CMV-seronegative. The rearrangement combines TRBV19 with TRBJ2-3; TRBD2 aligns with 9 central bases. The DNA sequence is as follows: TGTGCCAGTAGTATAGGGGGCGGGAGGGCACGCGATACGCAGTATTTT. The translation is CASSIGGGRARDTQYF.